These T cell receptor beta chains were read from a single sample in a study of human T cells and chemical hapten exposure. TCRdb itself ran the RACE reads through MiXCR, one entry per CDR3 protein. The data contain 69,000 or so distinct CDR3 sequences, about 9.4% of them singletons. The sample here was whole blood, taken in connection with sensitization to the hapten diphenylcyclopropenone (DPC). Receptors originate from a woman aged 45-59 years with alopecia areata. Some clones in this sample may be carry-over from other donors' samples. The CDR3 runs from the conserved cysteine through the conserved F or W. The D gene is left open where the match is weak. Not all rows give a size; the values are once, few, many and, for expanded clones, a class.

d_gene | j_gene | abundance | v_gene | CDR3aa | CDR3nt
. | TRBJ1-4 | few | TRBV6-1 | CASRSGFSSEKLFF | TGTGCCAGCAGAAGTGGATTCAGTAGTGAAAAACTGTTTTTT
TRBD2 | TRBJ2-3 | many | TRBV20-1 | CSASLLAGVTDTQYF | TGCAGTGCTAGCCTACTAGCGGGGGTCACAGATACGCAGTATTTT
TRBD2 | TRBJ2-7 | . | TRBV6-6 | CASRQTGLAYEQYF | TGTGCCAGCAGGCAAACGGGACTAGCTTACGAGCAGTACTTC
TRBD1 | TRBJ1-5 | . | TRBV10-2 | CASLDRGSNQPQHF | TGCGCCAGCCTGGACAGGGGAAGCAATCAGCCCCAGCATTTT
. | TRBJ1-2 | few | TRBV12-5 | CASGLGHRPYGYTF | TGTGCTAGTGGTTTGGGACACAGGCCCTATGGCTACACCTTC
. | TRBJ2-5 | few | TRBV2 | CASSPKKTQYF | TGTGCCAGCAGTCCCAAGAAGACCCAGTACTTC
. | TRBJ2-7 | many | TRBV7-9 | CASSLRETGTYEQYF | TGTGCCAGCAGCTTAAGGGAGACGGGAACCTACGAGCAGTACTTC
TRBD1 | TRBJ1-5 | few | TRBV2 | CASNPGQGDQPQHF | TGTGCCAGCAATCCGGGACAGGGGGATCAGCCCCAGCATTTT
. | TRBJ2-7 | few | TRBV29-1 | CSVEDPARGIYEQYF | TGCAGCGTTGAAGATCCGGCGAGGGGTATCTACGAGCAGTACTTC
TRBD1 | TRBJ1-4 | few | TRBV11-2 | CASSLRTGQGIEKLFF | TGTGCCAGCAGCTTACGCACGGGACAGGGTATCGAAAAACTGTTTTTT
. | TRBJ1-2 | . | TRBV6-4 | CASSDGTSYGYTF | TGTGCCAGCAGTGACGGGACATCCTATGGCTACACCTTC
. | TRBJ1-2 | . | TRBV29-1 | CSAGDAYGYTF | TGCAGCGCTGGGGACGCTTATGGCTACACCTTC
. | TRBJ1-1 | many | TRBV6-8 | CASPRGTEGAFF | TGTGCCAGCCCTCGCGGAACCGAAGGGGCTTTCTTT
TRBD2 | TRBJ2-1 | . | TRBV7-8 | CASSLASGSSYNEQFF | TGTGCCAGCAGCTTAGCTAGCGGGAGCTCCTACAATGAGCAGTTCTTC
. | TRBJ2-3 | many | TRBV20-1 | CSARGFNTDTQYF | TGCAGTGCTAGAGGTTTTAACACAGATACGCAGTATTTT
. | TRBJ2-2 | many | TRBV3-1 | CASSQDVGSPGELFF | TGTGCCAGCAGCCAAGATGTCGGGAGCCCCGGGGAGCTGTTTTTT
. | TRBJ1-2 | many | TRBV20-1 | CSARSDRTGNYGYTF | TGCAGTGCTAGGTCAGACCGGACGGGGAACTATGGCTACACCTTC
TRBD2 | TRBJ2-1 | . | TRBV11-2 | CASANLRTSGDWQFF | TGTGCCAGCGCAAATCTCAGGACTAGCGGCGATTGGCAATTCTTC
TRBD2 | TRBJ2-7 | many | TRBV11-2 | CASSTGLAGGSGEQYF | TGTGCCAGCAGCACAGGACTAGCGGGAGGTTCCGGCGAGCAGTACTTC